This TCR beta chain was captured in a study of T-cell memory formation after mild COVID-19. Notes on the study in general: The pre-infection memory compartment contained some responding clones, suggesting cross-reactive memory joined. SARS-CoV-2 specificity of second-wave clones peaking day 37 was unconfirmed.

This clonotype has a handful of counts. The antigen is unknown. The V gene's germline CDR1 is SGDLS and CDR2 YYNGEE. The CDR3 length is 14 residues. The ends were cut back, 0 bases at V and 6 bases at J, with 10 bases in the middle. TCRdb re-derived calls from the 5' RACE reads in MiXCR, one entry per CDR3 protein. The sample holds 270,000 or so distinct CDR3 sequences, 18% seen once. The sequenced material came from PBMCs or a T cell subset sorted from them (not recorded which). The source of this sequence is a young man who had mild COVID-19 (a few samples of this study predate the infection). Cell type and time point are not known. V and J are TRBV9 and TRBJ2-1; D could derive from TRBD1 or TRBD2 (5 bases each). The CDR3 region has the DNA TGTGCCAGCAGCGTAGGGGGGACCGGCAATGAGCAGTTCTTC. The encoded protein is CASSVGGTGNEQFF.